Listed here are 21 T cell receptor beta chains from one sample, sequenced in a study of cytomegalovirus exposure and HLA in healthy donors. Using immunoSEQ multiplex PCR, the repertoire was profiled, and TCRdb retains in-frame clones only, with some absent. The sample records roughly 300,000 clones, roughly 88% being singletons. Input material: PBMCs. These receptors all come from a woman under 30 in good health and CMV-seronegative.

The rearrangement uses TRBV10-3 and TRBJ2-7, with unresolved D. With 6 bases removed from V and 6 bases from J, the gap between germline ends came to 9 bases. Per the germline V gene, CDR1 is ENHRY and CDR2 is SYGVKD. This CDR3 is built from 11 residues. The CDR3 DNA reads as TGTGCCATCAGCCTCGGAGCCGAGCAGTACTTC. Protein sequence: CAISLGAEQYF.

In this sample, this clone turned up once. V gene TRBV6-5 combines with J gene TRBJ2-7; TRBD1 matches at 9 bases. CDR1 is MNHEY, CDR2 SVGAGI, per germline. Trimming removed 8 bases from V and 5 bases from J; junction bases left unmatched: 7. There are 13 residues in the CDR3. The CDR3, as DNA: TGTGCCAGCGTCGGACAGGGGTGGCACGAGCAGTACTTC. Its translation is CASVGQGWHEQYF.

The V call is TRBV5-1, the J call TRBJ2-5; D may be TRBD1 (5 bases). This CDR3 is 15 amino acids long. V lost 1 base to trimming and J lost 5 bases, with 15 bases between them. Germline V lookup: CDR1 SGHRS, CDR2 YFSETQ. The CDR3: CASSLQGDASETQYF. The CDR3 DNA sequence: TGCGCCAGCAGCTTGCAAGGGGATGCTTCGGAGACCCAGTACTTC.

V usage is TRBV5-8 and J usage is TRBJ2-3; unclear D gene. The germline CDR1 and CDR2 sequences are SGHTS and YDEGEE. Trimming shortened V by 3 bases and J by 11 bases, and 10 bases separated the two germline ends. This CDR3 region has 11 residues. This CDR3 reads CASSSRLWQYF. CDR3 sequence (DNA): TGTGCCAGCAGCTCGAGGCTCTGGCAGTATTTT.

This clone came up a few times. This chain's CDR3 is CASRTGYSYEQYF. As DNA, the CDR3 is TGTGCCAGCAGAACAGGATACTCCTACGAGCAGTACTTC. The chain employs TRBV6-5 and TRBJ2-7; D is possibly TRBD1 (5 bases). Germline assignment: CDR1 MNHEY and CDR2 SVGAGI. The CDR3 contains 13 residues. V gave up 6 bases and J gave up 0 bases, with 9 bases separating them.

The chain employs TRBV6-5 and TRBJ1-2; D is perhaps TRBD1 (6 bases). Germline V lookup: CDR1 MNHEY, CDR2 SVGAGI. There are 14 residues in the CDR3. Trimming removed 0 bases at V and 3 bases at J, with 8 bases between. This chain's CDR3 is CASSYSEGDYGYTF. CDR3 nucleotides: TGTGCCAGCAGTTACTCAGAGGGGGACTATGGCTACACCTTC.

This rearrangement joins TRBV6-5 to TRBJ1-2; weak D call: TRBD1 (6 bases). CDR1 and CDR2 from the germline V gene are MNHEY and SVGAGI. The CDR3 loop spans 14 amino acids. The ends were cut back, 0 bases at V and 7 bases at J, with 12 bases in the middle. CDR3 bases: TGTGCCAGCAGTTACTCCGACAGGAAGACTGGCTACACCTTC. Protein product: CASSYSDRKTGYTF.

CDR3 sequence: CASSFLLGEQYF. For the CDR3, the DNA is TGTGCCAGCAGCTTTCTACTCGGGGAGCAGTACTTC. The chain joins TRBV5-4 to TRBJ2-7; D not certain. Trimming cost V 2 bases and J 7 bases, with 10 bases left between them. Per the germline V gene, CDR1 is SGHNT and CDR2 is YYREEE (reference sequence). The CDR3 runs to 12 residues. Drawing the rest from reference TRBV5-4 and TRBJ2-7, the complete variable domain is ETGVTQSPTHLIKTRGQQVTLRCSSQSGHNTVSWYQQALGQGPQFIFQYYREEENGRGNFPPRFSGLQFPNYSSELNVNALELDDSALYLCASSFLLGEQYFGPGTRLTVT.

The gene calls are TRBV19 and TRBJ2-5; 11 nucleotides match TRBD1. CDR1 and CDR2 (germline): LNHDA, SQIVND (reference sequence). The CDR3 runs 15 residues. V was pared by 6 bases and J by 3 bases, with 6 bases of the junction left unmatched. CDR3 in amino acids: CASSPWTGGKETQYF. CDR3 in DNA: TGTGCCAGTAGCCCCTGGACAGGGGGCAAAGAGACCCAGTACTTC.

The chain is built from TRBV6-1 and TRBJ1-1; D is possibly TRBD1 (5 bases). The V end lost 7 bases, the J end lost 1 base, and 13 bases lay between the germline ends. Germline CDR1 MNHNS, CDR2 SASEGT. The length of the CDR3 is 14 residues. CDR3 DNA: TGTGCCAGCAACTTGAACCAGGGGAACACTGAAGCTTTCTTT. It specifies CASNLNQGNTEAFF.

In its sample, this clone was seen once. This rearrangement joins TRBV27 to TRBJ2-5, with 7 nucleotides matching TRBD2. The germline V gene has CDR1 MNHEY and CDR2 SMNVEV (reference sequence). The CDR3 totals 14 residues. Germline trimming cut 6 bases from V and 2 bases from J; bases unmatched to any gene: 6. This CDR3 is CASSVREAQETQYF. The DNA of the CDR3 is TGTGCCAGCAGCGTTCGGGAGGCTCAAGAGACCCAGTACTTC.

The chain joins TRBV9 to TRBJ1-1, with TRBD1 identical over 10 bases. The CDR3 is 15 amino acids. Germline V gives CDR1 SGDLS, CDR2 YYNGEE. The ends lost 2 bases at V and 8 bases at J; junction bases unmatched: 9. This CDR3 is CASSVADRGRGEAFF. CDR3 DNA: TGTGCCAGCAGCGTCGCCGACAGGGGGCGAGGGGAAGCTTTCTTT.

This sequence joins TRBV6-1 and TRBJ2-1; 8 nucleotides agree with TRBD1. This CDR3 has 15 residues. Trimming removed 7 bases from V and 6 bases from J; junction bases left unmatched: 11. CDR1 and CDR2 (germline): MNHNS, SASEGT. Written as DNA, the CDR3 is TGTGCCAGCACGGCCTTGACAGGGGCCACCAATGAGCAGTTCTTC. Translation: CASTALTGATNEQFF.

This sequence joins TRBV19 and TRBJ2-1; 7 bases match TRBD1. The CDR3 loop spans 15 amino acids. Germline V gene sequence: CDR1 LNHDA, CDR2 SQIVND (reference sequence). V lost 5 bases to trimming and J lost 4 bases; unmatched junction nucleotides: 8. The CDR3 DNA follows: TGTGCCAGTAGTCCCCGACAGGGAACATACAATGAGCAGTTCTTC. Translation gives CASSPRQGTYNEQFF.

The CDR3 loop reads CASSTPEQPNYGYTF. In nucleotides, the CDR3 is TGTGCCAGCAGCACCCCGGAGCAACCGAACTATGGCTACACCTTC. V and J are TRBV11-2 and TRBJ1-2; no clear D. The CDR3 contains 15 residues. Germline V gene data show CDR1 as SGHAT and CDR2 as FQNNGV. Between the trimmed V and J ends, which lost 5 bases and 2 bases, there was a span of 15 bases. The full variable domain, in which reference TRBV11-2 and TRBJ1-2 provide the parts outside the CDR3, is EAGVAQSPRYKIIEKRQSVAFWCNPISGHATLYWYQQILGQGPKLLIQFQNNGVVDDSQLPKDRFSAERLKGVDSTLKIQPAKLEDSAVYLCASSTPEQPNYGYTFGSGTRLTVV.

The chain combines TRBV4-3 with TRBJ2-7; D might be TRBD2 (6 bases). Trimming stripped 3 bases from V and 5 bases from J, with 17 bases between. This CDR3 contains 15 residues. CDR1 is LGHNA, CDR2 YSLEER, per germline. The CDR3 DNA reads as TGCGCCAGCAGCCAGGGCCGTGGGGGGACCCACGAGCAGTACTTC. It translates to CASSQGRGGTHEQYF.

V is TRBV30 and J is TRBJ1-1; 10 bases match TRBD1. J lost 5 bases, V lost 4 bases, and 7 bases had no gene match. Germline CDR1 is GTSNPN and CDR2 is SVGIG (reference sequence). This CDR3 is 14 amino acids long. Here the CDR3 DNA reads TGTGCCTGGAATAGACAGGGGGCTGGGACTGAAGCTTTCTTT. This encodes CAWNRQGAGTEAFF.

The chain is built from TRBV11-2 and TRBJ1-5; no reliable D call. The CDR3 loop spans 16 amino acids. V lost 6 bases and J 0 bases, leaving 15 bases between the germline ends. Germline V gives CDR1 SGHAT, CDR2 FQNNGV. As DNA, the CDR3 is TGTGCCAGCAGGGCCGGAGGAGGGAGTAGCAATCAGCCCCAGCATTTT. Its protein is CASRAGGGSSNQPQHF.

The J gene is TRBJ2-7, the V gene TRBV28; 12 nucleotides agree with TRBD2. V lost 6 bases, J lost 0 bases, and 6 bases stayed unmatched. The CDR3 is 16 residues long. CDR1 MDHEN and CDR2 SYDVKM come from the germline V gene. This CDR3 is CASSTTSGRISYEQYF. CDR3 coding DNA: TGTGCCAGCAGCACCACTAGCGGGAGGATCTCCTACGAGCAGTACTTC.

The J gene is TRBJ2-1, the V gene TRBV19, with TRBD1 matching 8 bases. Trimming cost V 3 bases and J 4 bases; bases outside gene matches: 5. This CDR3 is 15 amino acids long. Germline CDR1 is LNHDA and CDR2 is SQIVND (reference sequence). CDR3 bases: TGTGCCAGTAGTATTATCAGGGGGCGTTACAATGAGCAGTTCTTC. Residues: CASSIIRGRYNEQFF. Looking up the rest from reference TRBV19 and TRBJ2-1 gives the full variable domain: DGGITQSPKYLFRKEGQNVTLSCEQNLNHDAMYWYRQDPGQGLRLIYYSQIVNDFQKGDIAEGYSVSREKKESFPLTVTSAQKNPTAFYLCASSIIRGRYNEQFFGPGTRLTVL.

The chain links TRBV11-3 to TRBJ1-1; D may be TRBD1 (5 bases). Trimming left V 3 bases short and J 1 base short, with 6 bases between. Germline V gives CDR1 SGHNT, CDR2 YENEEA. This CDR3 is 13 amino acids long. DNA for the CDR3: TGTGCCAGCAGCTTGCAGGGGAACACTGAAGCTTTCTTT. It specifies CASSLQGNTEAFF.